The 15 T cell receptor beta chains below all came from one sample that was sequenced in a study of OX40 agonist ivuxolimab in advanced cancers. Some clones are missing from TCRdb's copy, which holds only in-frame ones; the method was immunoSEQ multiplex PCR. The sample contains 20,000 to 25,000 clones, approximately 80% of which appear only once. The material sequenced was CD4+ or CD8+ T cells sorted from blood, taken in a trial of the OX40 agonist ivuxolimab. The receptors derive from an adult with an advanced solid tumor such as melanoma, head and neck, liver or kidney cancer.

The chain combines TRBV30 with TRBJ1-2; D possibly corresponds to TRBD1 (6 bases). Trimming pared 0 bases from V and 6 bases from J, leaving 11 bases between. CDR3 length: 13 residues. Germline CDR1 is GTSNPN and CDR2 is SVGIG (reference sequence). The CDR3 protein is CAWSVWGADGYTF. The CDR3 bases are TGTGCCTGGAGTGTCTGGGGGGCGGATGGCTACACCTTC.

This clone was detected only once. This rearrangement joins TRBV6-1 to TRBJ2-5; D ambiguous. Germline V lookup: CDR1 MNHNS, CDR2 SASEGT. There are 14 residues in the CDR3. V lost 4 bases and J lost 4, with 13 bases in between. The CDR3 reads CASSAFSSGETQYF. The DNA of the CDR3 is TGTGCCAGCAGTGCCTTTTCGTCAGGAGAGACCCAGTACTTC.

V is TRBV19 and J is TRBJ2-7; D may correspond to TRBD1 or TRBD2 (6 bases each). V lost 5 bases, J lost 6 bases, and 11 bases lay in between. The CDR3 extends over 12 amino acids. Germline V gene data show CDR1 as LNHDA and CDR2 as SQIVND (reference sequence). The CDR3 here is CASSGGGGEQYF. For the CDR3, the DNA is TGTGCCAGTAGTGGAGGGGGTGGCGAGCAGTACTTC.

The chain is built from TRBV7-3 and TRBJ2-7, with 10 bases lining up with TRBD1. CDR3 size: 15 residues. J gave up 4 bases and V 5 bases, and 8 bases lay outside the gene matches. Germline-derived CDR1 and CDR2 are SGHTA and FQGTGA. CDR3 nucleotides: TGTGCCAGCAGCCACACGGACAGGGGGAGTTACGAGCAGTACTTC. Its translation is CASSHTDRGSYEQYF.

This rearrangement joins TRBV29-1 to TRBJ2-7, with D possibly matching TRBD1 (6 bases). Germline V gene sequence: CDR1 SQVTM, CDR2 ANQGSEA. Trimming shortened V by 1 base and J by 1 base, and 11 bases separated the two germline ends. The CDR3 runs to 14 residues. CDR3 bases: TGCAGCGTTGAAGGATTCAGGGGTTCCTACGAGCAGTACTTC. This translates into CSVEGFRGSYEQYF.

This clone was recorded a few times. The genes are TRBV2 and TRBJ2-1; 10 nucleotides agree with TRBD2. The length of the CDR3 is 13 residues. Germline CDR1 and CDR2: SNHLY and FYNNEI. With V trimmed by 5 bases and J by 7 bases, 2 bases remained unmatched. CDR3 amino acids: CASSLAGANEQFF. The CDR3 bases are TGTGCCAGCAGTCTAGCGGGAGCAAATGAGCAGTTCTTC.

This rearrangement joins TRBV27 to TRBJ1-5, with D possibly TRBD1 on 6 matching bases. Per the germline V gene, CDR1 is MNHEY and CDR2 is SMNVEV (reference sequence). Between the trimmed V and J ends, which lost 7 bases and 3 bases, there was a span of 16 bases. This CDR3 spans 15 amino acids. This chain's CDR3 is CASTVDRTVNQPQHF. The CDR3 coding sequence is TGTGCCAGCACCGTGGACCGGACAGTCAATCAGCCCCAGCATTTT.

J is TRBJ2-5 and V is TRBV27, with 11 nucleotides matching TRBD2. Germline CDR1 is MNHEY and CDR2 is SMNVEV (reference sequence). This CDR3 has 15 residues. The V and J ends lost 4 bases and 5 bases, in that order; junction bases with no gene match: 6. CDR3 residues: CASSSTSGVYETQYF. The CDR3 DNA follows: TGTGCCAGCAGTTCGACTAGCGGGGTCTACGAGACCCAGTACTTC.

The chain is built from TRBV5-1 and TRBJ2-7; either TRBD1 or TRBD2 may supply D (5 bases each). Trimming left V 0 bases short and J 3 bases short, with 7 bases between. This CDR3 is 13 amino acids long. Germline V gene data show CDR1 as SGHRS and CDR2 as YFSETQ. The CDR3 is CASSLGGYYEQYF. The CDR3, as DNA: TGCGCCAGCAGCTTGGGGGGGTACTACGAGCAGTACTTC.

J is TRBJ1-2 and V is TRBV4-2, with D hard to call. The CDR3 is made up of 13 amino acids. V gave up 8 bases and J gave up 3 bases, with 13 bases separating them. Germline CDR1 reads LGHNA; CDR2 reads YNFKEQ. The CDR3 sequence is CASSRERDYGYTF. CDR3 sequence (DNA): TGTGCCAGCTCTCGGGAAAGGGACTATGGCTACACCTTC.

CDR3 amino acids: CASSFGRPIYNEQFF. As DNA, the CDR3 is TGTGCCAGCAGCTTCGGCCGTCCAATTTACAATGAGCAGTTCTTC. V usage is TRBV5-6 and J usage is TRBJ2-1; D is undetermined. The germline V and J ends were trimmed by 2 bases and 4 bases, with 13 bases remaining between them. Germline V gene lookup returns CDR1 SGHDT and CDR2 YYEEEE. The CDR3 length is 15 residues.

V gene TRBV2 combines with J gene TRBJ2-7, with TRBD1 matching over 9 bases. This CDR3 comprises 12 residues. Germline CDR1 is SNHLY and CDR2 is FYNNEI. With V trimmed by 8 bases and J by 3 bases, 2 bases remained unmatched. CDR3 region: CASLTGGYEQYF. The CDR3 nucleotides read TGTGCCAGCTTGACAGGGGGCTACGAGCAGTACTTC.

This chain uses TRBV27 with TRBJ2-7; no reliable D call. Germline CDR1 and CDR2: MNHEY and SMNVEV (reference sequence). The CDR3 is 12 amino acids. Trimming left V 3 bases short and J 3 bases short, with 6 bases between. In DNA, the CDR3 is TGTGCCAGCAGTTTCCCCCTCTACGAGCAGTACTTC. It codes for CASSFPLYEQYF.

The V and J genes are TRBV9 and TRBJ2-3, with 8 bases lining up with TRBD2. V was pared by 4 bases and J by 0 bases, with 7 bases of the junction left unmatched. Germline V gene sequence: CDR1 SGDLS, CDR2 YYNGEE. CDR3 length equals 16 residues. In nucleotides, the CDR3 is TGTGCCAGCAGCCTGAGACTAGCGACTAGCACAGATACGCAGTATTTT. It yields the protein CASSLRLATSTDTQYF.

V usage is TRBV11-2 and J usage is TRBJ1-1, with D unclear. CDR1 is SGHAT and CDR2 is FQNNGV in the germline V gene. The ends were cut back, 5 bases at V and 5 bases at J, with 15 bases in the middle. The CDR3 is made up of 14 amino acids. This CDR3 is CASSPRAGGTEAFF. The DNA of the CDR3 is TGTGCCAGCAGCCCACGAGCTGGAGGGACTGAAGCTTTCTTT. Combining the CDR3 with reference TRBV11-2 and TRBJ1-1 gives the whole variable domain EAGVAQSPRYKIIEKRQSVAFWCNPISGHATLYWYQQILGQGPKLLIQFQNNGVVDDSQLPKDRFSAERLKGVDSTLKIQPAKLEDSAVYLCASSPRAGGTEAFFGQGTRLTVV.